This TCR beta chain was documented in a study of T cell responses to AZD1222 COVID-19 vaccine. This CDR3 spans 18 amino acids. Germline V gene lookup returns CDR1 KGHDR and CDR2 SFDVKD. The V gene end was trimmed by 3 bases and the J gene end by 5 bases; junction bases not matched to a gene: 9. This table comes from immunoSEQ multiplex PCR, and its TCRdb copy is limited to in-frame clones, with some not included. The sample has fewer than 130,000 clones, under 95% seen once; the top ten hold approximately 1.1%. The TCR comes from an adult in good health. This chain links TRBV24-1 with TRBJ2-3; 14 bases map to TRBD2. Sequences were derived from peripheral blood, sampled on day 0 of AZD1222 vaccination. Here the CDR3 reads CATSDGATSGGAGDTQYF. The CDR3 bases are TGTGCCACCAGTGATGGAGCGACTAGCGGGGGGGCTGGAGATACGCAGTATTTT.